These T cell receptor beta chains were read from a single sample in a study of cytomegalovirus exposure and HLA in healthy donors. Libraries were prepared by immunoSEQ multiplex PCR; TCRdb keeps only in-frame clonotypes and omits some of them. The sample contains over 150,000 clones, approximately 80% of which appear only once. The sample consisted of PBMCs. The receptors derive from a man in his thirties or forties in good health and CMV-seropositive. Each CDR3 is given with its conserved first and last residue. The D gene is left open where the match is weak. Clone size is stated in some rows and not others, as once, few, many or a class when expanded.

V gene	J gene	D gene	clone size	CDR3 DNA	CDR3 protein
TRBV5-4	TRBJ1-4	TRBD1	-	TGTGCCAGCAGCCCCCTACAGGGGGCGGACGAAAAACTGTTTTTT	CASSPLQGADEKLFF
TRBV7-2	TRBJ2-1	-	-	TGTGCCAGCAGCTCCACCTCCCTCCGGGGAGGGCAGTTCTTC	CASSSTSLRGGQFF
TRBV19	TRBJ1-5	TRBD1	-	TGTGCCAGTAGTAATACAGGGGGCATTGGGAATCAGCCCCAGCATTTT	CASSNTGGIGNQPQHF
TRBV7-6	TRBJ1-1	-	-	TGTGCCAGCAGCTTAGGTCGGAGCTTTGGAGCTTTCTTT	CASSLGRSFGAFF
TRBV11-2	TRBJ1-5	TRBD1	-	TGTGCCAGCAGCTTAGACGGACAGGGGCATCAGCCCCAGCATTTT	CASSLDGQGHQPQHF
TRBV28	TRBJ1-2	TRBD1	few	TGTGCCAGCAGTGGGACAGGGGAATGGTATGGCTACACCTTC	CASSGTGEWYGYTF
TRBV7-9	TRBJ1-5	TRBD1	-	TGTGCCAGCAGCTCGGACAGGGGTCGTCAGCCCCAGCATTTT	CASSSDRGRQPQHF
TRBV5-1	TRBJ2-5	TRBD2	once	TGCGCCAGCAGGCGGTGGGCCCTAGCGGGGGCCCAAGAGACCCAGTACTTC	CASRRWALAGAQETQYF
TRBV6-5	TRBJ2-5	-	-	TGTGCCAGCACTTCCGCAGGAGGGCAAGAGACCCAGTACTTC	CASTSAGGQETQYF
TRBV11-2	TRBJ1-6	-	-	TGTGCCAGCAGCTTAGGTACCAGGGGCGGTCTTTTACCCCTCCACTTT	CASSLGTRGGLLPLHF
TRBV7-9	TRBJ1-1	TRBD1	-	TGTGCCAGCAGCCGACAGGGACGCACTGAAGCTTTCTTT	CASSRQGRTEAFF
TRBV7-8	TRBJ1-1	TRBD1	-	TGTGCCAGCAGCTTCATATCGGGACAGGGTATGAACACTGAAGCTTTCTTT	CASSFISGQGMNTEAFF
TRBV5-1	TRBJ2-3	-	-	TGCGCCAGCAGCTTGGCAGGGGACAGCACAGATACGCAGTATTTT	CASSLAGDSTDTQYF
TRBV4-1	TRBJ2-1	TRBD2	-	TGCGCCAGCAGCCAAGAGGGGTCTAGCGGGGGGGTCAATGAGCAGTTCTTC	CASSQEGSSGGVNEQFF
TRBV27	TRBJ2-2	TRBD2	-	TGTGCCAGCAGTCAATACCGAGGGAGGGGTTCCGGGGAGCTGTTTTTT	CASSQYRGRGSGELFF
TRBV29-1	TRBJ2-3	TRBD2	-	TGCAGCGTTGGGGGGGGATATGGCACAGATACGCAGTATTTT	CSVGGGYGTDTQYF
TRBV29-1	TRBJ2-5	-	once	TGCAGCGTTGGTGGGATAGGGGCGGAGACCCAGTACTTC	CSVGGIGAETQYF
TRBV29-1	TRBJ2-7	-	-	TGCAGCGTCCAAGTAAAGGGAGGTCCCTACGAGCAGTACTTC	CSVQVKGGPYEQYF
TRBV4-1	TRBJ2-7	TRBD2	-	TGCGCCAGCAGCCTCCCTGGACTAGCGGGGGGGCCCGTGACGAGCGAGCAGTACTTC	CASSLPGLAGGPVTSEQYF
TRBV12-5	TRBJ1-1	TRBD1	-	TGTGCTAGTGGTCCACGCGGGACAGGGGGCAGGGCTGAAGCTTTCTTT	CASGPRGTGGRAEAFF
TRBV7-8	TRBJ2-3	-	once	TGTGCCAGCAGCTTAAGGCGGGGTAGCACAGATACGCAGTATTTT	CASSLRRGSTDTQYF
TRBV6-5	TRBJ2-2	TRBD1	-	TGTGCCAGCAGCGGACAGGGGAAATACACCGGGGAGCTGTTTTTT	CASSGQGKYTGELFF
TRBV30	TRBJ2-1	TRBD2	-	TGTGCCTGGAGGAGGGTAGCGGGGGACAACTACAATGAGCAGTTCTTC	CAWRRVAGDNYNEQFF
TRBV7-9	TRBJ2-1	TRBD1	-	TGTGCCAGCAGCCCGGGACAGGGGGCATCCTACAATGAGCAGTTCTTC	CASSPGQGASYNEQFF
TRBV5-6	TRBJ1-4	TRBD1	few	TGTGCCAGCGGTACAGGGGGCGGAAAACTGTTTTTT	CASGTGGGKLFF
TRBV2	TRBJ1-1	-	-	TGTGCCAGCAGTGCGGAGGGGAACACTGAAGCTTTCTTT	CASSAEGNTEAFF
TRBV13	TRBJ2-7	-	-	TGTGCCAGCAGCTCCCGTGGGACTTACTACGAGCAGTACTTC	CASSSRGTYYEQYF
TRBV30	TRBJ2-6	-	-	TGTGCCGTCCCCATCCAAAGCGCAGGGTGGTCGACCAACGTCCTGACTTTC	CAVPIQSAGWSTNVLTF
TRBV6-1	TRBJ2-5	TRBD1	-	TGTGCCAGCAGTAGACAGGGGGAGACCCAGTACTTC	CASSRQGETQYF
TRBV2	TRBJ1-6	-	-	TGTGCCAGCAGCCCCGCGGGGGATTCACCCCTCCACTTT	CASSPAGDSPLHF
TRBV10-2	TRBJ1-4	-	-	TGCGCCAGCAGTGATCCTGGGGGCGTTACTAATGAAAAACTGTTTTTT	CASSDPGGVTNEKLFF
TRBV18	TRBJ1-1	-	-	TGTGCCAGCTCACCCCCCAGGGGCGGTCGCACTGAAGCTTTCTTT	CASSPPRGGRTEAFF
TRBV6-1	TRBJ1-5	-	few	TGTGCCAGCACCGAGGGGGGAGGGGATCAGCCCCAGCATTTT	CASTEGGGDQPQHF
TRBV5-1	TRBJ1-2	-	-	TGCGCCAGCAGCACTGGGGGAGACAGGTACAGTGGCTACACCTTC	CASSTGGDRYSGYTF
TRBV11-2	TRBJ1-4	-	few	TGTGCCAGCAGCTTACAGACAAGGGAAAAACTGTTTTTT	CASSLQTREKLFF
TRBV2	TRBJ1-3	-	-	TGTGCCAGCAGTGAAGTGGAGTCTGGAAACACCATATATTTT	CASSEVESGNTIYF
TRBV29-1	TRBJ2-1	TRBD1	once	TGCAGCGTTCAGCTGGGACAGGGAAGGGTGAATGAGCAGTTCTTC	CSVQLGQGRVNEQFF
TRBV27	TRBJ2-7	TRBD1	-	TGTGCCAGCAGTTTATGGGACAGGGGCTACGAGCAGTACTTC	CASSLWDRGYEQYF
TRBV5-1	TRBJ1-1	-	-	TGCGCCAGCACCCCAGGACTGAGGCGGAACACTGAAGCTTTCTTT	CASTPGLRRNTEAFF
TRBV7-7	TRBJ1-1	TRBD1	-	TGTGCCAGCAGCGGACAGGGGCTGATGAACACTGAAGCTTTCTTT	CASSGQGLMNTEAFF
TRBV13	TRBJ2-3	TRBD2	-	TGTGCCAGCAGCGGACTAGCGGGGGCCCAGGGTACGCAGTATTTT	CASSGLAGAQGTQYF
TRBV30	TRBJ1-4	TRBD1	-	TGTGCCTGGTGGGGCCCGGGACAGGGTAATGAAAAACTGTTTTTT	CAWWGPGQGNEKLFF
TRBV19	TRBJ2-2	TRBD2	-	TGTGCCAGTAGTCCACTAGCGGAAGTCACCGGGGAGCTGTTTTTT	CASSPLAEVTGELFF
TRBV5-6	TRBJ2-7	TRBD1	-	TGTGCCAGCAGCTCTTTCGGGACAGGGTCCTACGAGCAGTACTTC	CASSSFGTGSYEQYF
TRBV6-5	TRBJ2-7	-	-	TGTGCCAGCAGTTCGGATTTAGCGTCCTACGAGCAGTACTTC	CASSSDLASYEQYF